The clone carrying this TCR beta chain is a singleton in its sample. Its antigen is not known. The identical CDR3 is also encoded by other nucleotide sequences in the sample. All of the donors resided in Nashville, Tennessee, and each was a Caucasian adult. Sequenced by immunoSEQ multiplex PCR; TCRdb stores in-frame clones only, minus some. Here the sample spans approximately 2.5 million clones, approximately 90% being singletons. The source of the sample is a study of shared clonotypes between healthy human individuals. Study results and caveats: Relative to their counterparts shared across all four donors, non-shared clonotypes exhibited diminished generation probabilities. Rarefaction showed sorted-subset sequencing was incomplete despite large depth. Sharing across four donors was seen in 4.5% to 6.5% of naive CD4 clonotypes.

The CDR3 has 15 residues. Per germline, CDR1 SGHDT and CDR2 YYEEEE. V gave up 0 bases and J gave up 0 bases; unmatched junction bases: 2. The chain uses TRBV5-6 and TRBJ2-7; 8 bases agree with TRBD1. This sequence was found in a man between 18 and 35 years old in good health. Sequenced material: naive CD4+ T cells sorted from blood. Described subset: CD45RA+ positively selected. CDR3 in amino acids: CASSLAGQGSYEQYF. The CDR3 region has the DNA TGTGCCAGCAGCTTGGCCGGACAGGGCTCCTACGAGCAGTACTTC.